This entry features one T cell receptor beta chain sequence. This clonotype has at least ten counts. The antigen it recognizes is unknown. No base quality values were provided; no much bigger clone lies one nucleotide off. A patient counted as having stable Graves' hyperthyroidism if no progression to ophthalmopathy occurred over 18 months of follow-up. Hyperthyroidism patients were newly diagnosed, had a disease duration of under 2 months, and were aged 18 to 65 years. Exclusion was applied to patients with uncontrolled infections, other autoimmune diseases, pregnancy or lactation. Diagnoses relied on clinical symptoms, serum thyroxine and TRAb, thyroid ultrasound and orbital computed tomography. Ficoll-Paque density gradient centrifugation was used to isolate PBMCs from around 10 ml of fresh peripheral blood. Total RNA was extracted using Trizol reagent, and RNA quality was assessed on an Agilent 2100 Bioanalyzer.

Between the V and J ends, shortened by 5 bases and 2 bases respectively, the junction contains 9 bases. The cysteine opens and the phenylalanine closes a CDR3 of 13 amino acids. Only the CDR3 DNA stays, 39 bases, in frame from base 1. CDR1 and CDR2 are read off the germline V gene as SGHTA and FQGTGA. This entry is derived from a study of T cells in Graves' hyperthyroidism and ophthalmopathy (dated by TCRdb to between 2019 and 2020). Describing the broader study: Peripheral blood was sampled at the time of initial diagnosis, prior to any treatment. Prospective prediction of ophthalmopathy was tested in an independent validation cohort consisting of some 18 hyperthyroidism patients and 15 or so patients who later progressed to ophthalmopathy. Thyroid tissue and blood T-cell repertoires from six Graves' hyperthyroidism patients were also compared in the study. To identify distinguishing TCR V-J signatures, a discovery cohort of about a hundred patients was used, comprising 43 with Graves' ophthalmopathy and some 57 with stable Graves' hyperthyroidism. The paper describes TCR Vbeta CDR3 sequencing of 135 peripheral blood samples, made up of some 42 ophthalmopathy patients, roughly 75 hyperthyroidism patients and roughly 17 progressor patients. The approximately 90 discovery patients were randomly split 7:3 into training and test sets. After sampling, hyperthyroidism patients received methimazole starting at 30 mg daily, and ophthalmopathy patients received high-dose intravenous methylprednisolone.

Amplification of TCR beta CDR3 regions was carried out from RNA transcripts. A first-round RT-PCR of the TCR CDR3 used the HTBI primer set with the Qiagen OneStep RT-PCR kit. Libraries were constructed in a second round of multiplex PCR, after which size selection and purification were performed. Sequencing of the libraries was done on an Illumina HiSeq2000 using paired-end 100 bp reads. The authors' pipeline ran thus. SOAPnuke was used to process the raw data, removing reads that contained adapters or uncalled bases, had a mean Phred below 15, or lacked an exact match to the constant primer or identifier. COPE v1.2.5 was used to merge high-quality paired reads, and clonotypes were defined as unique nucleotide sequences. MiTCR v1.1 was used to align the clonotypes against IMGT TRBV, TRBD and TRBJ reference segments. Only V-J combinations with frequency above 0.0001, covering 99% to 99.2% of repertoires, were analysed. A TCS score was defined as the ratio of F50 (clonal expansion) to E x V (chaos), with BLOSUM62-based TCRdist applied between CDR3 peptides within each V-J. Welch's t-statistics and random forest reduced fewer than 600 V-J features to 13, which were used in a naive Bayes classifier (R e1071). TCRdb trimmed public reads at Q25 via fastp, called clones via MiXCR and kept in-frame beta chains. Each CDR3 protein gets just one entry, which takes the most common genes and DNA from the rows behind it. These V and J calls derive from TCRdb rather than the authors' analysis. Across this sample there are approximately 430,000 distinct CDR3 sequences, with roughly 14% seen only once. The leading ten clones occupy almost 8% of the sample.

Study-level results and caveats: Sample size was not statistically predetermined, and investigators were not blinded to group allocation. Most expanded thyroid clonotypes (frequency above 0.001) were also found in blood, which suggests that blood repertoires may mirror thyroid immune responses. During validation, the model predicted progression to ophthalmopathy a median of approximately 6.5 months ahead of onset, with roughly 65% sensitivity and less than 85% specificity. In cross-validation, a model built on a 13 V-J signature told ophthalmopathy apart from stable hyperthyroidism with just under 90% sensitivity and around 81% specificity, and in testing the same model reached 80%/75%.

This receptor was taken from a woman younger than 30 with Graves' hyperthyroidism. Sequences were obtained from blood. The chain was built from TRBV7-3 and TRBJ2-5, with the D gene too uncertain to name. The CDR3 protein sequence reads: CASSRVRQETQYF. Read as DNA, the sequence is TGTGCCAGCAGCCGAGTTCGACAAGAGACCCAGTACTTC.